At least ten counts were recorded for the clone carrying this T cell receptor beta chain. The ends lost 4 bases at V and 7 bases at J; junction bases unmatched: 7. CDR1 is LGHDT, CDR2 YNNKEL, per germline (reference sequence). This CDR3 has 14 amino acids. Using its own MiXCR run on the RACE reads, TCRdb lists one record per CDR3 protein. The sample lists 95,000 to 100,000 distinct CDR3 sequences; 12% were seen once. Time point in this sample: patch test 1, 2 weeks after DPC sensitization. Treatment specified: therapeutic diphenylcyclopropenone sensitization with weekly scalp DPC. The data originate from a study of human T cells and chemical hapten exposure. Study in general: Largely, small differences in pooled library volume made per-sample TCR yields vary.

The genes are TRBV3-1 and TRBJ2-7; 10 bases line up with TRBD1. This receptor was obtained from a woman aged 40 to 55 with alopecia areata. Some clones in this sample may be carry-over from other donors' samples. Specimen: whole blood, collected in connection with sensitization to the hapten diphenylcyclopropenone (DPC). The CDR3 sequence is CASSPGQGLGEQYF. DNA of the CDR3: TGTGCCAGCAGCCCGGGACAGGGGTTAGGAGAGCAGTACTTC.